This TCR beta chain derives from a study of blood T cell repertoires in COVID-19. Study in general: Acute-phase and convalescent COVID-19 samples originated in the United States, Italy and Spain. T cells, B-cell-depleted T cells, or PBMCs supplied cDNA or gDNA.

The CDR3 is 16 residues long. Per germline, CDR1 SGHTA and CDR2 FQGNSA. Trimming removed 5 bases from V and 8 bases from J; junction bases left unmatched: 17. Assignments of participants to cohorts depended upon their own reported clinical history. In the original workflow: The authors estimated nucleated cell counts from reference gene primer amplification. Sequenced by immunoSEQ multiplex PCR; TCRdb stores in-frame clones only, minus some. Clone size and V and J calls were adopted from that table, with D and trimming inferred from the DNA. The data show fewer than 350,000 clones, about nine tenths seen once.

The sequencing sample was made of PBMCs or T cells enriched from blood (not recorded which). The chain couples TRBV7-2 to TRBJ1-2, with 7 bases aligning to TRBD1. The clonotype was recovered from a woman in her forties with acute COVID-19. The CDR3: CASSDPSGQEDWGYTF. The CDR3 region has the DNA TGTGCCAGCAGCGACCCGAGTGGACAGGAAGATTGGGGCTACACCTTC.